This TCR beta chain was captured in a study of T cell responses to AZD1222 COVID-19 vaccine. The germline CDR1 and CDR2 sequences are SGHNT and YYREEE (reference sequence). This CDR3 has 14 amino acids. V shed 1 base, J shed 4 bases, and the junction held 4 bases outside the gene matches. A word on this clone: Its antigen is undetermined.

Regarding the study as a whole: Across spike, vaccine-associated CD4 TCRs were found, dominant at 160-218 and 743-854. Clonal diversity may have been underestimated, and the donors were mostly white British, with more females than males.

Sequencing was performed with immunoSEQ multiplex PCR; in TCRdb, only in-frame clones are kept and a portion is missing. The repertoire holds 70,000 to 100,000 clones, with 92% as singletons. The TCR comes from an adult who received the AZD1222 COVID-19 vaccine. This chain connects TRBV5-4 to TRBJ2-5; 7 bases are shared with TRBD2. This sample comprised peripheral blood, obtained 28 days after the second AZD1222 dose. CDR3: CASSLKGGSETQYF. For the CDR3, the DNA is TGTGCCAGCAGCTTGAAGGGAGGGTCAGAGACCCAGTACTTC.